Below, 32 T cell receptor beta chains from the same sample are listed, as sequenced in a study of T-cell reconstitution after alpha-beta-depleted transplantation in children. TCRbeta library preparation incorporated unique molecular identifiers. TCRdb ran MiXCR on the PCR reads and lists one entry per CDR3 protein. The sample shows hundreds of thousands of distinct CDR3 sequences, roughly 15% of them seen only once. The sample was PBMCs from the stem cell graft donor, taken from the stem cell graft. These receptors came from a human donor who donated a stem cell graft to a child with acute myeloid leukemia.

This clonotype was detected ten times or more. The chain joins TRBV20-1 to TRBJ1-2, with 9 bases that match TRBD1. The CDR3 runs to 16 residues. In germline, CDR1 is DFQATT, CDR2 SNEGSKA (reference sequence). V lost 4 bases to trimming and J lost 7 bases; unmatched junction nucleotides: 16. The CDR3 DNA reads TGCAGTGCTATCTTGACAGGGGGAGTAGAGCTTGGTGGCTACACCTTC. This translates into CSAILTGGVELGGYTF.

This clonotype was found many times. The rearrangement uses TRBV29-1 and TRBJ1-5; D uncertain. From germline, CDR1 is SQVTM and CDR2 ANQGSEA. The CDR3 runs to 14 residues. The V end lost 7 bases, the J end lost 0 bases, and 13 bases lay between the germline ends. The CDR3 protein is CSASLGHSNQPQHF. Here the CDR3 DNA reads TGCAGCGCCTCTCTCGGGCATAGCAATCAGCCCCAGCATTTT.

This clonotype occurred a few times. CDR3 sequence: CASSPAGVGFTEAFF. CDR3 nucleotides: TGTGCCAGCTCACCGGCAGGAGTAGGGTTCACTGAAGCTTTCTTT. The V call is TRBV18, the J call TRBJ1-1; D is uncertain. Trimming left V 3 bases short and J 4 bases short, with 15 bases between. Germline-derived CDR1 and CDR2 are KGHSH and LQKENI. The CDR3 runs to 15 residues.

This chain joins TRBV7-9 and TRBJ2-1; TRBD1 matches at 9 bases. Germline V gives CDR1 SEHNR, CDR2 FQNEAQ (reference sequence). This CDR3 has 16 amino acids. V lost 5 bases to trimming and J lost 7 bases; unmatched junction nucleotides: 12. This CDR3 reads CASSDITGGLRNEQFF. CDR3 bases: TGTGCCAGCAGCGACATCACAGGGGGCCTCAGGAATGAGCAGTTCTTC.

This clonotype was counted ten times or more. This chain links TRBV20-1 with TRBJ2-7, with TRBD1 as a possible D gene (5 bases). CDR1 is DFQATT and CDR2 is SNEGSKA in the germline V gene (reference sequence). This CDR3 has 16 residues. The V end was cut by 3 bases, the J end by 2 bases, with 20 bases between. The CDR3 loop reads CSASALWEQVTYEQYV. DNA for the CDR3: TGCAGTGCTAGTGCCCTTTGGGAACAGGTCACCTACGAGCAGTACGTC.

This clonotype was found many times. This chain links TRBV6-5 with TRBJ1-5; 7 bases match TRBD1. The J segment lost 1 base and the V segment lost 2 bases, leaving 2 bases of the junction unmatched. Germline V gene lookup returns CDR1 MNHEY and CDR2 SVGAGI. The CDR3 totals 15 residues. CDR3 protein: CASSYDRVSNQPQHF. The CDR3 region has the DNA TGTGCCAGCAGTTACGACAGGGTAAGCAATCAGCCCCAGCATTTT.

The chain combines TRBV12-3 or TRBV12-4 with TRBJ1-5; D uncertain. V lost 6 bases and J lost 4, with 16 bases in between. CDR3 length: 15 residues. CDR3 sequence (DNA): TGTGCCAGCAGGGCTGCCAAGAGGAGAAATCAGCCCCAGCATTTT. This translates into CASRAAKRRNQPQHF.

The rearrangement links TRBV11-2 to TRBJ1-3; D gene uncertain. Germline V CDR1 and CDR2: SGHAT, FQNNGV. This CDR3 has 16 residues. V was shortened by 0 bases and J by 1 base, with 10 bases between the two germline ends. CDR3 bases: TGTGCCAGCAGCTTAGATCGCATATTTTCTGGAAACACCATATATTTT. Its translation: CASSLDRIFSGNTIYF.

This clonotype appeared a few times. This rearrangement joins TRBV7-9 to TRBJ1-1, with D hard to call. Trimming took 5 bases from V and 6 from J, leaving 7 bases between them. Per the germline V gene, CDR1 is SEHNR and CDR2 is FQNEAQ (reference sequence). The CDR3 is made up of 11 amino acids. The CDR3 DNA sequence: TGTGCCAGCAGCGCTCCTCCTGAAGCTTTCTTT. Its translation is CASSAPPEAFF.

DNA of the CDR3: TGTGCCATCTGGGGACAGAACACCGGGGAGCTGTTTTTT. Its protein product is CAIWGQNTGELFF. The chain combines TRBV10-3 with TRBJ2-2, with a tentative D call TRBD1 (6 bases). Trimming pared 8 bases from V and 1 base from J, leaving 8 bases between. Germline V gene sequence: CDR1 ENHRY, CDR2 SYGVKD. The CDR3 runs 13 residues.

V gene TRBV7-9 combines with J gene TRBJ2-2; 12 positions match TRBD1. V lost 7 bases, J lost 5 bases, and 8 bases stayed unmatched. This CDR3 has 16 amino acids. From germline, CDR1 is SEHNR and CDR2 FQNEAQ (reference sequence). The CDR3 protein is CASKRGTGGATGELFF. CDR3 sequence (DNA): TGTGCCAGCAAACGCGGGACAGGGGGCGCTACCGGGGAGCTGTTTTTT.

There are a few counts of this clonotype. The rearrangement uses TRBV28 and TRBJ2-1; 8 nucleotides align to TRBD1. This CDR3 has 15 amino acids. Trimming cost V 3 bases and J 5 bases; bases outside gene matches: 6. The germline V gene has CDR1 MDHEN and CDR2 SYDVKM. DNA for the CDR3: TGTGCCAGCAGTTTCGGACAGGGATGGAACAATGAGCAGTTCTTC. It codes for CASSFGQGWNNEQFF.

The chain is built from TRBV29-1 and TRBJ1-1, with D possibly being TRBD1 (5 bases). The CDR3 spans 16 residues. Trimming cost V 0 bases and J 2 bases, with 16 bases left between them. Germline CDR1 reads SQVTM; CDR2 reads ANQGSEA. CDR3 bases: TGCAGCGTTGAAGATCTTCGTACAGGAGTCAACACTGAAGCTTTCTTT. Translation gives CSVEDLRTGVNTEAFF.

The table lists this clonotype with a few counts. The chain combines TRBV10-3 with TRBJ2-7; 7 bases map to TRBD1. This CDR3 contains 14 residues. V lost 0 bases to trimming and J lost 2 bases; unmatched junction nucleotides: 1. The V gene's germline CDR1 is ENHRY and CDR2 SYGVKD. This CDR3 is CAISESTGTYEQYF. CDR3 in DNA: TGTGCCATCAGTGAGTCGACAGGGACCTACGAGCAGTACTTC.

The chain has TRBV21-1 and TRBJ2-5. TRBV21-1 is flagged as a pseudogene. The CDR3 extends over 14 amino acids. CDR3 bases: TGTGCCAGCAGCAAAGCGCTTGGGAAAGAGACCCAGTACTTC. It encodes CASSKALGKETQYF.

CDR3 sequence: CASSLVDFPNTGELFF. The CDR3, as DNA: TGTGCCAGCAGCTTAGTTGATTTCCCGAACACCGGGGAGCTGTTTTTT. J is TRBJ2-2 and V is TRBV7-2, with D hard to call. CDR3 length: 16 amino acids. The V gene's germline CDR1 is SGHTA and CDR2 FQGNSA. Trimming cost V 1 base and J 0 bases, with 9 bases left between them.

The chain recombines TRBV15 with TRBJ1-4, with D unresolved. The germline CDR1 and CDR2 sequences are LNHNV and YYDKDF (reference sequence). V lost 0 bases, J lost 7 bases, and 15 bases lay in between. The CDR3 length is 16 residues. The CDR3 loop reads CATSRDREVRVEKLFF. CDR3 DNA: TGTGCCACCAGCAGAGATCGGGAAGTTCGGGTTGAAAAACTGTTTTTT.

This clonotype was seen a single time. The chain couples TRBV3-1 to TRBJ1-1; no clear D gene. The length of the CDR3 is 11 residues. Germline V CDR1 and CDR2: LGHDT, YNNKEL (reference sequence). The germline V and J ends were trimmed by 7 bases and 6 bases, with 9 bases remaining between them. Written as DNA, the CDR3 is TGTGCCAGCACCGGAGGGTCTGAAGCTTTCTTT. Protein sequence: CASTGGSEAFF.

J is TRBJ1-2 and V is TRBV30, with TRBD1 matching over 7 bases. This CDR3 has 13 amino acids. Trimming removed 3 bases from V and 6 bases from J; junction bases left unmatched: 7. In germline, CDR1 is GTSNPN, CDR2 SVGIG (reference sequence). CDR3 in amino acids: CAWSAGTANGYTF. CDR3 nucleotides: TGTGCCTGGAGCGCCGGGACAGCTAATGGCTACACCTTC.

V gene TRBV6-2 or TRBV6-3 combines with J gene TRBJ2-7; TRBD1 might be the D (5 bases). V gave up 2 bases and J gave up 0 bases, with 11 bases separating them. Germline values: CDR1 MNHEY, CDR2 SVGEGT. The CDR3 totals 15 residues. The CDR3 reads CASSYRIGVSYEQYV. As DNA, the CDR3 is TGTGCCAGCAGTTACCGGATAGGGGTCTCCTACGAGCAGTACGTC.

This chain uses TRBV27 with TRBJ2-5; TRBD2 matches 8 bases. V lost 3 bases and J lost 2; bases outside the gene matches: 5. Germline V gene lookup returns CDR1 MNHEY and CDR2 SMNVEV (reference sequence). The CDR3 length is 15 residues. Here the CDR3 reads CASSFLTSGQETQYF. DNA of the CDR3: TGTGCCAGCAGTTTTCTTACTAGCGGACAAGAGACCCAGTACTTC.

In this sample, this clonotype turned up many times. The CDR3 is CTLAVNYGYTF. The CDR3 nucleotides are TGCACCTTAGCGGTTAACTATGGCTACACCTTC. The chain uses TRBV20-1 and TRBJ1-2; D unclear. This CDR3 comprises 11 residues. Germline V gene data show CDR1 as DFQATT and CDR2 as SNEGSKA (reference sequence).

J is TRBJ1-1 and V is TRBV3-1; D is unresolved. The germline CDR1 and CDR2 sequences are LGHDT and YNNKEL (reference sequence). The CDR3 has 13 amino acids. Trimming removed 3 bases at V and 0 bases at J, with 5 bases between. The CDR3: CASSHSMNTEAFF. For the CDR3, the DNA is TGTGCCAGCAGCCATTCCATGAACACTGAAGCTTTCTTT.

The table lists this clonotype with many counts. V usage is TRBV7-3 and J usage is TRBJ2-3; no clear D. The CDR3 runs 14 residues. Trimming left V 5 bases short and J 4 bases short, with 13 bases between. The germline gives CDR1 SGHTA, CDR2 FQGTGA. The CDR3 nucleotides are TGTGCCAGCAGCCCCGCCAGGAACCCAGATACGCAGTATTTT. This sequence encodes CASSPARNPDTQYF.

This clonotype was seen many times. The gene calls are TRBV20-1 and TRBJ2-1, with D maybe TRBD2 (5 bases). The CDR3 has 17 residues. CDR1 and CDR2 from the germline V gene are DFQATT and SNEGSKA (reference sequence). V was trimmed by 0 bases and J by 3 bases, leaving 18 bases between them. CDR3: CSARDVVTSFSYNEQFF. CDR3 coding DNA: TGCAGTGCTAGAGATGTGGTTACTAGTTTTAGCTACAATGAGCAGTTCTTC.

This clonotype was counted only a few times. The rearrangement uses TRBV12-3 or TRBV12-4 and TRBJ2-1; TRBD2 might be the D (6 bases). V shed 6 bases and J shed 2 bases, with 14 bases lying between them. The CDR3 consists of 15 residues. The CDR3: CASRASSVTYNEQFF. In nucleotides, the CDR3 is TGTGCCAGCAGAGCCTCTAGCGTCACCTACAATGAGCAGTTCTTC.

The V gene is TRBV4-1, the J gene TRBJ1-6; no clear D gene. The germline gives CDR1 MGHRA, CDR2 YSYEKL. Trimming left V 0 bases short and J 8 bases short, with 11 bases between. The CDR3 contains 15 residues. CDR3 nucleotides: TGCGCCAGCAGCCAAGACGGAGCGTGGTATTCACCCCTCCACTTT. As protein: CASSQDGAWYSPLHF.

The gene calls are TRBV9 and TRBJ2-2; D perhaps matches TRBD2 (5 bases). Trimming removed 2 bases at V and 4 bases at J, with 9 bases between. CDR1 and CDR2 from the germline V gene are SGDLS and YYNGEE. The length of the CDR3 is 14 residues. The CDR3 reads CASSVVGGTGELFF. In nucleotides, the CDR3 is TGTGCCAGCAGCGTCGTAGGAGGCACCGGGGAGCTGTTTTTT.

The chain links TRBV27 to TRBJ1-4, with a tentative D call TRBD1 (5 bases). This CDR3 has 14 amino acids. V lost 4 bases, J lost 7 bases, and 13 bases lay in between. CDR1 MNHEY and CDR2 SMNVEV come from the germline V gene (reference sequence). The CDR3 spells CASSSGDGREKLFF. CDR3 sequence (DNA): TGTGCCAGCAGTTCCGGGGACGGTCGTGAAAAACTGTTTTTT. The complete variable domain, with remaining parts taken from reference TRBV27 and TRBJ1-4, reads EAQVTQNPRYLITVTGKKLTVTCSQNMNHEYMSWYRQDPGLGLRQIYYSMNVEVTDKGDVPEGYKVSRKEKRNFPLILESPSPNQTSLYFCASSSGDGREKLFFGSGTQLSVL.

This clonotype has a count of ten or more. The rearrangement joins TRBV29-1 to TRBJ2-7; tentatively, D is TRBD1 (6 bases). This CDR3 contains 13 residues. From germline, CDR1 is SQVTM and CDR2 ANQGSEA. Trimming shortened V by 6 bases and J by 1 base, and 13 bases separated the two germline ends. The CDR3 loop is CSVREDSSYEQYV. The CDR3 DNA reads as TGCAGCGTACGCGAGGACAGTTCCTACGAGCAGTACGTC.

J is TRBJ1-2 and V is TRBV10-2, with D unclear. V lost 3 bases and J lost 8, with 16 bases in between. The CDR3 totals 14 residues. Germline assignment: CDR1 WSHSY and CDR2 SAAADI. The CDR3 nucleotides are TGCGCCAGCAGTGAATCTCAGGCCCTAAGGGGCTACACCTTC. It codes for CASSESQALRGYTF.

This clonotype was observed a few times. V usage is TRBV28 and J usage is TRBJ2-3; the match to TRBD1 covers 7 bases. Germline V gives CDR1 MDHEN, CDR2 SYDVKM. The CDR3 has 15 residues. The V gene end was trimmed by 5 bases and the J gene end by 4 bases; junction bases not matched to a gene: 9. The CDR3 DNA reads TGTGCCAGCAGTCTTGGTAGGGGGCGTGCAGATACGCAGTATTTT. Amino acid sequence: CASSLGRGRADTQYF.